These T cell receptor beta chains were read from a single sample in a study of CD8 T cells in ankylosing spondylitis. TCRdb analysed the 5' RACE reads with MiXCR anew, one entry per CDR3 protein. The sample has about 300,000 distinct CDR3 sequences, roughly 12% seen once. Sequencing used blood, either unsorted or a sorted T cell fraction (not recorded which). Receptors were obtained from a female donor with ankylosing spondylitis or in good health (not recorded which). Both conserved end residues are part of each CDR3. The D gene is left open where the match is weak. Clone size is shown for a subset of rows, as once, few, many or a class of expanded clone.

DNA: TGTGCCACCCTAAACGGGGAGACCCAGTACTTC
CDR3: CATLNGETQYF
V: TRBV28
J: TRBJ2-5
D: NA
size: NA

DNA: TGTGCCAGCAGCTTAAGGACTAGTTCCTACGAGCAGTACTTC
CDR3: CASSLRTSSYEQYF
V: TRBV7-2
J: TRBJ2-7
D: TRBD2
size: few

DNA: TGTGCCAGCAGTGACCCCCCCAGGTTCCTCTACACTGAAGCTTTCTTT
CDR3: CASSDPPRFLYTEAFF
V: TRBV28
J: TRBJ1-1
D: NA
size: many

DNA: TGTGCCAGCAGCTTAATAAGCGGGAACGAGCAGTACTTC
CDR3: CASSLISGNEQYF
V: TRBV7-2
J: TRBJ2-7
D: TRBD2
size: few

DNA: TGTGCCAGCGGCCCCTTTAATCAGCCCCAGCATTTT
CDR3: CASGPFNQPQHF
V: TRBV7-2
J: TRBJ1-5
D: NA
size: NA

DNA: TGTGCCAGCAGTTCATCTTATTCTAGCGGGAGCGGGACCGGGGAGCTGTTTTTT
CDR3: CASSSSYSSGSGTGELFF
V: TRBV6-5
J: TRBJ2-2
D: TRBD2
size: many

DNA: TGTGCCAGCAGCTTGAGTTTCGAGGGGTGGGGAGAGACCCAGTACTTC
CDR3: CASSLSFEGWGETQYF
V: TRBV5-6
J: TRBJ2-5
D: NA
size: many

DNA: TGCGCCAGCAGCTTGGCATCAAACAGGGGGCCCACCGGGGAGCTGTTTTTT
CDR3: CASSLASNRGPTGELFF
V: TRBV5-1
J: TRBJ2-2
D: TRBD1
size: many

DNA: TGTGCCAGAGGGCCGGGGGACACCGGGGAGCTGTTTTTT
CDR3: CARGPGDTGELFF
V: TRBV12-3/TRBV12-4
J: TRBJ2-2
D: NA
size: NA

DNA: TGTGCCCGTCTAGCGGGGTTCACAGATACGCAGTATTTT
CDR3: CARLAGFTDTQYF
V: TRBV2
J: TRBJ2-3
D: TRBD2
size: few

DNA: TGTGCCAGCAGCTCTTTGACCCGCACAGATACGCAGTATTTT
CDR3: CASSSLTRTDTQYF
V: TRBV11-2
J: TRBJ2-3
D: NA
size: NA

DNA: TGTGCCAGCATCCGGGGCAGTCCTGGAAACACCATATATTTT
CDR3: CASIRGSPGNTIYF
V: TRBV12-3/TRBV12-4
J: TRBJ1-3
D: NA
size: many

DNA: TGTGCCAGCAGTGCCACAGGCTCTAGCACAGATACGCAGTATTTT
CDR3: CASSATGSSTDTQYF
V: TRBV12-3/TRBV12-4
J: TRBJ2-3
D: NA
size: many

DNA: TGCAGTGCTAGAGCCCCAGGACAGGCTGATAATTCACCCCTCCACTTT
CDR3: CSARAPGQADNSPLHF
V: TRBV20-1
J: TRBJ1-6
D: TRBD1
size: many

DNA: TGTGCCAGCAGTTTGAGGGAGAACTATGGCTACACCTTC
CDR3: CASSLRENYGYTF
V: TRBV27
J: TRBJ1-2
D: NA
size: many

DNA: TGCGCCAGCAGCTTGGTCGGGGCAGGGAACTACGAGCAGTACTTC
CDR3: CASSLVGAGNYEQYF
V: TRBV5-1
J: TRBJ2-7
D: NA
size: many

DNA: TGTGCCACCCTAGGGGGGGCCGAAGACACCGGGGAGCTGTTTTTT
CDR3: CATLGGAEDTGELFF
V: TRBV28
J: TRBJ2-2
D: NA
size: many

DNA: TGCGCCAGCAGTTACGGACGAGTTCGGAACGACACAGATACGCAGTATTTT
CDR3: CASSYGRVRNDTDTQYF
V: TRBV5-1
J: TRBJ2-3
D: NA
size: NA

DNA: TGTGCCAGCAGCGCGCACATTGACAGGGACGAGCAGTACTTC
CDR3: CASSAHIDRDEQYF
V: TRBV9
J: TRBJ2-7
D: TRBD1
size: few

DNA: TGTGCCACCCGGACAGGGGGCGACACCGGGGAGCTGTTTTTT
CDR3: CATRTGGDTGELFF
V: TRBV7-2
J: TRBJ2-2
D: TRBD1
size: few

DNA: TGCGCCAGCAGCTTGGAGGGCGGTAGTAATTCACCCCTCCACTTT
CDR3: CASSLEGGSNSPLHF
V: TRBV5-1
J: TRBJ1-6
D: NA
size: many

DNA: TGTGCCAGCAAAACAGGGGCTGGGGCCAACGTCCTGACTTTC
CDR3: CASKTGAGANVLTF
V: TRBV28
J: TRBJ2-6
D: TRBD1
size: NA

DNA: TGCAGTGCTAGATGGGCAGGGACCCTCTCTGGGGCCAACGTCCTGACTTTC
CDR3: CSARWAGTLSGANVLTF
V: TRBV20-1
J: TRBJ2-6
D: NA
size: NA

DNA: TGTGCCAGCAGCTTAGGCGACAGGGCCACTAATGAAAAACTGTTTTTT
CDR3: CASSLGDRATNEKLFF
V: TRBV11-2
J: TRBJ1-4
D: TRBD1
size: many

DNA: TGTGCCAGCAGTTACCAAGAGGACAGGTCCGGGGAGCTGTTTTTT
CDR3: CASSYQEDRSGELFF
V: TRBV6-5
J: TRBJ2-2
D: TRBD1
size: many

DNA: TGCGCCAGCAGCTTGAGCACAGGGAACTATGGCTACACCTTC
CDR3: CASSLSTGNYGYTF
V: TRBV5-1
J: TRBJ1-2
D: NA
size: NA

DNA: TGTGCCAGCAGCTTAGTAGGTAGCGGGAGTTGGAATGAGCAGTTCTTC
CDR3: CASSLVGSGSWNEQFF
V: TRBV11-2
J: TRBJ2-1
D: TRBD2
size: many

DNA: TGCAGCGTTGAAGGGGCTACGAGAGATACGCAGTATTTT
CDR3: CSVEGATRDTQYF
V: TRBV29-1
J: TRBJ2-3
D: NA
size: many

DNA: TGTGCCTGGGCGCGGGGAATTGGAACAGATACGCAGTATTTT
CDR3: CAWARGIGTDTQYF
V: TRBV30
J: TRBJ2-3
D: NA
size: many

DNA: TGTGCCAGCAGCTTAGGCACAGGGAGGGTCGAGACCCAGTACTTC
CDR3: CASSLGTGRVETQYF
V: TRBV5-6
J: TRBJ2-5
D: NA
size: NA

DNA: TGCGCCAGCAGCTTGGGGGACAGGGTTTCCTACGAGCAGTACTTC
CDR3: CASSLGDRVSYEQYF
V: TRBV5-1
J: TRBJ2-7
D: TRBD1
size: many

DNA: TGCGCCAGCAGCTTATCGGGGTCGGGGCAAGAGACCCAGTACTTC
CDR3: CASSLSGSGQETQYF
V: TRBV5-1
J: TRBJ2-5
D: NA
size: NA

DNA: TGTGCCAGCAGCTTAGATCAGGGGTCTTCCTACGAGCAGTACTTC
CDR3: CASSLDQGSSYEQYF
V: TRBV3-1
J: TRBJ2-7
D: NA
size: many

DNA: TGCAGTGCTAGAGTTTCTCTAGCTAACTATGGCTACACCTTC
CDR3: CSARVSLANYGYTF
V: TRBV20-1
J: TRBJ1-2
D: NA
size: many

DNA: TGTGCCAGCGAAACTAACTCTGGGGCCAACGTCCTGACTTTC
CDR3: CASETNSGANVLTF
V: TRBV6-1
J: TRBJ2-6
D: NA
size: NA

DNA: TGTGCCAGCAGCTTCCGGTCCGGGGGCCGACACACAGATACGCAGTATTTT
CDR3: CASSFRSGGRHTDTQYF
V: TRBV7-2
J: TRBJ2-3
D: NA
size: many

DNA: TGTGCCAGCAGCTTACAGAGCCGCTCCTACAATGAGCAGTTCTTC
CDR3: CASSLQSRSYNEQFF
V: TRBV7-2
J: TRBJ2-1
D: NA
size: many

DNA: TGCAGTGCTAGTTTTGGGATTGGGGGAGATACGCAGTATTTT
CDR3: CSASFGIGGDTQYF
V: TRBV20-1
J: TRBJ2-3
D: NA
size: many

DNA: TGCGCCAGCAGCCGGAGCGTTAGGAGCTCCTACAATGAGCAGTTCTTC
CDR3: CASSRSVRSSYNEQFF
V: TRBV4-3
J: TRBJ2-1
D: NA
size: many

DNA: TGCAGTGCTAGAGATCGCGGCAGGGGGTCGGCCCACACCGGGGAGCTGTTTTTT
CDR3: CSARDRGRGSAHTGELFF
V: TRBV20-1
J: TRBJ2-2
D: TRBD1
size: NA

DNA: TGCAGTGCTAGCCCACGAGGAGGCAGGGCGAACTATGGCTACACCTTC
CDR3: CSASPRGGRANYGYTF
V: TRBV20-1
J: TRBJ1-2
D: NA
size: few

DNA: TGTGCCAGCAGTAGGGGTCGAACAGGGGCGCTGGATGAGCAGTTCTTC
CDR3: CASSRGRTGALDEQFF
V: TRBV6-4
J: TRBJ2-1
D: TRBD1
size: many

DNA: TGCAGTGCCAAGAAGGAACTCTATGGCTACACCTTC
CDR3: CSAKKELYGYTF
V: TRBV20-1
J: TRBJ1-2
D: NA
size: few

DNA: TGCAGTGCTAGGGTATCAGAGGCAAGCGGGGGCCCTTCCTTCAATGAGCAGTTCTTC
CDR3: CSARVSEASGGPSFNEQFF
V: TRBV20-1
J: TRBJ2-1
D: TRBD2
size: many

DNA: TGCGCCAGCAGCCCCCCAGGGACAGGGAATAACCCCTACGAGCAGTACTTC
CDR3: CASSPPGTGNNPYEQYF
V: TRBV5-1
J: TRBJ2-7
D: TRBD1
size: NA

DNA: TGTGCCAGCAGTGACAGGGGGCTGAGCACTGAAGCTTTCTTT
CDR3: CASSDRGLSTEAFF
V: TRBV12-3/TRBV12-4
J: TRBJ1-1
D: TRBD1
size: many

DNA: TGTGCCAGCAGCGTAGATGACAGCCGGATTCAGTACTTC
CDR3: CASSVDDSRIQYF
V: TRBV9
J: TRBJ2-4
D: NA
size: many

DNA: TGCAGTGCGGCCCGAGCGGGGCTGGAGCTGTTTTTT
CDR3: CSAARAGLELFF
V: TRBV20-1
J: TRBJ2-2
D: TRBD2
size: many

DNA: TGTGCCAGCAGGGGGCCGGGACTAGCGGACCCCAATGAGCAGTTCTTC
CDR3: CASRGPGLADPNEQFF
V: TRBV6-1
J: TRBJ2-1
D: TRBD2
size: few

DNA: TGTGCCAGCAGCCAAGATGGGGCCTACAATGAGCAGTTCTTC
CDR3: CASSQDGAYNEQFF
V: TRBV3-1
J: TRBJ2-1
D: NA
size: many

DNA: TGTGCCAGCAGCCGCCCCGATTCACCCCTCCACTTT
CDR3: CASSRPDSPLHF
V: TRBV7-9
J: TRBJ1-6
D: NA
size: many

DNA: TGTGCCACCAGTGTGACAGGGGGCGACGAGACCCAGTACTTC
CDR3: CATSVTGGDETQYF
V: TRBV24-1
J: TRBJ2-5
D: TRBD1
size: few

DNA: TGTGCCAGCAGTCCAGGGGGCCTGAACACCGGGGAGCTGTTTTTT
CDR3: CASSPGGLNTGELFF
V: TRBV28
J: TRBJ2-2
D: TRBD1
size: many

DNA: TGCGCCAGCGGACCGGGTCCTCGAGGCTACGAGCAGTACTTC
CDR3: CASGPGPRGYEQYF
V: TRBV5-1
J: TRBJ2-7
D: NA
size: NA

DNA: TGTGCCAGCAGCCACAGCCCGCCTAGCGGGAGGGCCGGGTACAATGAGCAGTTCTTC
CDR3: CASSHSPPSGRAGYNEQFF
V: TRBV5-6
J: TRBJ2-1
D: TRBD2
size: few